Here is one T cell receptor beta chain with its context. Its antigen is unidentified. In germline, CDR1 is MDHEN, CDR2 SYDVKM. CDR3 size: 13 residues. This specimen belongs to a study of blood T cells in healthy people across ages. Findings and limits, study-wide: Per million T cells, the diversity of TCR beta decreased roughly linearly as age advanced.

For the second PCR, which ran for about 6 to 12 cycles, a sample-barcoded 5' primer and a J-beta primer mix were used. With 12 random nucleotides, a template-switch adaptor tagged each individual cDNA molecule. TCRdb re-derived calls from the 5' RACE reads in MiXCR, one entry per CDR3 protein. In the table there are fewer than 800,000 distinct CDR3 sequences, 21% of which are singletons. The study isolated at least 6.5 million PBMCs from each sample. The TCR comes from a man aged 70 or older in good health. Sequencing was performed on blood. V and J are TRBV28 and TRBJ2-1; D remains ambiguous. The J call may be mistaken, given a closer DNA end match to TRBJ2-7. CDR3 protein: CASIGAYSYEQYF. Written as DNA, the CDR3 is TGTGCCAGCATCGGAGCGTACTCCTACGAGCAGTACTTC.